This paragraph covers one T cell receptor beta chain sequence. Its binding antigen is unknown. Per-base quality was not reported, and no clone a single base away is much larger than it. This specimen belongs to a study of T-cell reconstitution after alpha-beta-depleted transplantation in children (dated by TCRdb to about 2016). About the investigation overall: T-cell immune reconstitution after TCRalphabeta/CD19-depleted allogeneic hematopoietic cell transplantation in children was quantitatively tracked in the study by means of TCR repertoire profiling.

The library was generated by PCR. The data were produced on an Illumina HiSeq 2500. Molecular barcoding was employed in the preparation of TCR libraries, with unique molecular identifiers being used to normalize TCRbeta repertoire quantification. TCRdb cleaned the public reads at Q25 with fastp, built clones with MiXCR and kept in-frame beta chains. Identical CDR3 proteins give one entry, which carries the most common genes and DNA. This sample gives some 350,000 distinct CDR3 sequences in total; about 9.3% of them show up just once. The ten largest account for 2% to 2.5% of the sample. Reading the germline V gene (reference sequence) gives CDR1 DFQATT and CDR2 SNEGSKA. The CDR3 numbers 12 residues from cysteine through phenylalanine. Of all the DNA, just the CDR3 is kept, 36 bases in frame from base 1. The V and J ends are trimmed by 2 bases and 7 bases, leaving 11 bases between them.

The V and J segments used are TRBV20-1 and TRBJ2-5; the D gene cannot be resolved reliably. The sequences come from PBMCs from the stem cell graft donor, collected from the stem cell graft. This clonotype was sampled from a human donor who donated a stem cell graft to a child with acute lymphoblastic leukemia. The DNA is TGCAGTGCTAGACCGACCGTGACGACCCAGTACTTC. This codes for CSARPTVTTQYF.